This T cell receptor beta chain was captured in a study of OX40 agonist ivuxolimab in advanced cancers. Study context: Ivuxolimab, an agonist antibody against OX40 (CD134), was given to patients. Study-level points and caveats: Researchers report that CD8+ T cells had, on average, more expanded clones than CD4+. Near-lowest levels of clonal expansion characterized partial responders at 0.1-3.0 mg/kg.

As to this clone: Its antigen is unknown.

Individuals having autoimmune disease history or systemic immunosuppression were not enrolled. Germline CDR1 is MNHEY and CDR2 is SMNVEV (reference sequence). The CDR3 contains 15 residues. Trimming took off 5 bases at V and 3 bases at J, with 14 bases between the two ends. TCRdb's copy holds only in-frame clones and misses some; the assay was immunoSEQ multiplex PCR. Altogether 45,000 to 55,000 clones are present, around 84% being singletons, with the ten largest covering 1.1%. The receptor was isolated from an adult with an advanced solid tumor such as melanoma, head and neck, liver or kidney cancer. Specimen: CD4+ or CD8+ T cells sorted from blood, collected in a trial of the OX40 agonist ivuxolimab. The chain recombines TRBV27 with TRBJ2-1; D uncertain. The CDR3 DNA follows: TGTGCCAGCAGTCCCGCGGATACGATCTACAATGAGCAGTTCTTC. Protein product: CASSPADTIYNEQFF.